This T cell receptor beta chain was captured by sequencing in a study of cytomegalovirus exposure and HLA in healthy donors. Whole-study findings and limits: Investigators reported 150 to 200 TCR beta chains as tied to cytomegalovirus. Being productive about 87% or about 30% of the time was typical of most TCR beta V segments in an earlier analysis.

This clone appeared a few times. Its matching antigen is unknown. The study ran its PCR with 60 Vbeta and 13 Jbeta primers. Profiled with immunoSEQ multiplex PCR; TCRdb holds only in-frame clones, not every one. The sample lists 200,000 or so clones, 75% to 90% occurring once. CDR1 is SGHTS and CDR2 is YDEGEE in the germline V gene. The CDR3 length is 14 residues. V lost 4 bases to trimming and J lost 2 bases, with 11 bases between them. The TCR sequence derives from a woman between 50 and 59 years old in good health and CMV-seropositive. Specimen: PBMCs. The chain employs TRBV5-8 and TRBJ2-3; TRBD1 might be the D (5 bases). CDR3: CASSPYRITDTQYF. The CDR3 DNA follows: TGTGCCAGCAGCCCCTACAGGATCACAGATACGCAGTATTTT.